This T cell receptor beta chain was recovered during a study of cytomegalovirus exposure and HLA in healthy donors (TCRdb year 2017). Background for the entire study: A later analysis indicated that the roughly 120 validation repertoires were generated on the platform also employed for the 720 or so repertoires of the first cohort. In addition to the first cohort of 650 to 750 subjects, a separate validation cohort of 130 or so different subjects was used. To predict cytomegalovirus infection status, the study brought together high-throughput TCR immunosequencing, statistical association of individual TCRs with disease status, and machine learning. The aim of the study was to test whether cataloging public T cell receptors could identify signatures of past pathogen exposure.

What the work shows at the level of the full study, not this receptor alone: It was suggested by the authors that the approach could potentially be generalized to other disease states and immunological phenotypes. All 120 or so repertoires were used to score co-occurrence in the validation cohort in a later analysis, because that analysis had no HLA typing for the cohort. The study gave a list of more than 150 TCR beta chains associated with cytomegalovirus. In vitro tests confirmed that a few of the cytomegalovirus-associated TCR beta chains recognize cytomegalovirus antigens. The classifier was reported to diagnose cytomegalovirus status with high specificity and sensitivity in both the original cohort and the validation cohort. Most TCR sequences were observed very rarely across donors, whereas some public TCRs were present in many individuals. Subsequent analysis determined that TCRs grouped into clusters in the first cohort also showed a tendency toward co-occurrence across the 90 to 150 validation repertoires, and 94% of cluster scores exceeded 0.

Libraries were prepared through the immunoSEQ multiplex PCR assay. The original pipeline was this. A statistical classification framework was developed to diagnose cytomegalovirus status using the catalog of TCR beta chain sequences. The table comes from immuneACCESS by way of TCRdb, which keeps in-frame sequences with V and J called. Part of the clones is missing from these tables; in studies checked, under half for an unresolved V gene and the rest for unknown reasons. For V, J and clone size, that table is used; D and trimming come from the DNA. The sample data list over 200,000 clones, and 88% of these were observed just once. The ten largest make up over 2.5% of the sample. Comment on this clone: Its cognate antigen has yet to be identified. No much larger clone is present one base from it, and per-base qualities are unavailable.

The donors were included in the validation cohort of over a hundred subjects, a group kept apart from the approximately 650-subject first cohort. Trimming removed 6 bases from V and 0 bases from J; the gene matches leave 9 bases unexplained. The CDR3 starts with the cysteine, ends with the phenylalanine, and has 16 residues. Just the 48-base CDR3 DNA is kept, in frame starting at base 1. The germline V gene encodes CDR1 WSHSY and CDR2 SAAADI. The V and J segments used are TRBV10-2 and TRBJ2-3; a stretch of 7 junction bases matches TRBD1. Sample: PBMCs. The receptor comes from a woman younger than 30 in good health and CMV-seronegative. In nucleotide form, the sequence is TGCGCCAGCAGCTCCGGACAGGCTGCTAGCACAGATACGCAGTATTTT. Translation gives CASSSGQAASTDTQYF.